Shown below are 7 T cell receptor beta chains from a single sample sequenced in a study of blood T cell repertoires in COVID-19. TCRdb keeps only in-frame clones here, not all; method: immunoSEQ multiplex PCR. The table includes 150,000 to 200,000 clones, almost 85% detected once. The source material was peripheral blood. All receptors derive from a woman older than 75 with acute or convalescent COVID-19.

The rearrangement uses TRBV9 and TRBJ1-2; 11 nucleotides line up with TRBD1. Per the germline V gene, CDR1 is SGDLS and CDR2 is YYNGEE. The trim removed 0 bases at V and 4 bases at J, leaving 8 bases unmatched. This CDR3 contains 17 residues. CDR3 in DNA: TGTGCCAGCAGCGTAGAAGGGACAGGGGGTGGTAGCTATGGCTACACCTTC. This gives the protein CASSVEGTGGGSYGYTF.

The J gene is TRBJ1-5, the V gene TRBV5-8; D might be TRBD1 (5 bases). Germline CDR1 is SGHTS and CDR2 is YDEGEE. V was pared by 4 bases and J by 1 base, with 15 bases between. The CDR3 covers 16 residues. CDR3 nucleotides: TGTGCCAGCAGCCCCCGGTGGGGGGTAAGCAATCAGCCCCAGCATTTT. It is translated as CASSPRWGVSNQPQHF.

The J gene is TRBJ2-7, the V gene TRBV6-5, with TRBD2 matching over 7 bases. V gave up 6 bases and J gave up 10 bases; unmatched junction bases: 9. This CDR3 region has 12 residues. CDR1 MNHEY and CDR2 SVGAGI come from the germline V gene. The CDR3 DNA sequence: TGTGCCAGCAGCACTGGACTAGAGGATCAGTACTTC. Protein sequence: CASSTGLEDQYF.

The genes are TRBV29-1 and TRBJ2-1; 7 bases match TRBD2. Germline lookup yields CDR1 SQVTM and CDR2 ANQGSEA. V was clipped by 3 bases and J by 7 bases; unmatched bases: 9. The CDR3 runs to 14 residues. For the CDR3, the DNA is TGCAGCGTTGATAACGGGTGGGGGGGGAATGAGCAGTTCTTC. This translates into CSVDNGWGGNEQFF.

The sample holds one count of this clone. V is TRBV12-3 or TRBV12-4 and J is TRBJ2-7; no clear D. V was pared by 1 base and J by 5 bases, with 9 bases between. This CDR3 has 13 amino acids. The CDR3 DNA follows: TGTGCCAGCAGTTTAGTACCTGGCAACGAGCAGTACTTC. This gives the protein CASSLVPGNEQYF.

The J gene is TRBJ2-2, the V gene TRBV11-2, with 7 bases lining up with TRBD2. The V and J ends lost 3 bases and 1 base, in that order; junction bases with no gene match: 5. Germline CDR1 is SGHAT and CDR2 is FQNNGV. The CDR3 runs to 16 residues. As DNA, the CDR3 is TGTGCCAGCAGCTTTATGGGAGGGGTGAACACCGGGGAGCTGTTTTTT. As protein: CASSFMGGVNTGELFF.

The chain links TRBV20-1 to TRBJ1-1; possibly TRBD1 for D (5 bases). Germline V gene data show CDR1 as DFQATT and CDR2 as SNEGSKA (reference sequence). The CDR3 is 11 amino acids. The V end lost 5 bases, the J end lost 8 bases, and 12 bases lay between the germline ends. CDR3 amino acids: CSAENRKEAFF. CDR3 nucleotides: TGCAGTGCTGAAAACAGGAAAGAAGCTTTCTTT.